The clone carrying this T cell receptor beta chain has a handful of counts. The target antigen is unknown. The donors were members of the approximately 120-subject validation cohort (separate from the roughly 680-subject first cohort). The CDR3 totals 13 residues. V gave up 5 bases and J gave up 5 bases, with 10 bases separating them. Germline lookup yields CDR1 SEHNR and CDR2 FQNEAQ (reference sequence). The sample originates from a study of cytomegalovirus exposure and HLA in healthy donors. Clones were read by immunoSEQ multiplex PCR, and TCRdb kept only the in-frame ones, dropping some. The sample lists under 150,000 clones, roughly 90% occurring once. Study results and caveats: Investigators reported 150 to 200 TCR beta chains as tied to cytomegalovirus. Among the CMV-associated chains, three were confirmed in vitro as specific for CMV antigens.

The chain combines TRBV7-9 with TRBJ2-1; D is perhaps TRBD1 (6 bases). This clonotype was obtained from a young woman in good health and CMV-seronegative. The sequenced sample consisted of PBMCs. CDR3 in amino acids: CASSRAGDNEQFF. The CDR3 bases are TGTGCCAGCAGCAGAGCAGGGGACAATGAGCAGTTCTTC.